The T cell receptor beta chain described here comes from a study of cytomegalovirus exposure and HLA in healthy donors. The PCR ran on 60 Vbeta and 13 Jbeta primers. Sequencing used immunoSEQ multiplex PCR; TCRdb keeps in-frame clones, though not all of them. Among about 130,000 clones listed, 15% to 20% were seen once. The sample holds a few counts of this clone. V shed 6 bases and J shed 7 bases, with 21 bases lying between them. CDR1 and CDR2 from the germline V gene are MNHEY and SMNVEV (reference sequence). This CDR3 has 15 residues. The sequencing sample was made of PBMCs. The rearrangement joins TRBV27 to TRBJ2-5, with a possible D match to TRBD2 (5 bases). This receptor was taken from a female donor in good health and CMV-seropositive. This CDR3 reads CASRVGGVPRGTQYF. Here the CDR3 DNA reads TGTGCCAGCAGGGTCGGAGGTGTACCAAGAGGGACCCAGTACTTC.